Following are 13 T cell receptor beta chains from one sample sequenced in a study of blood T cell repertoires in COVID-19. Produced via immunoSEQ multiplex PCR; TCRdb's table is partial and in-frame only. The sample has around 360,000 clones; more than 75% are singletons. Sequenced input: PBMCs or T cells enriched from blood (not recorded which). These TCRs come from a man aged 35-49 years in a cohort exposed to, infected with or recovered from COVID-19 (not recorded which).

The rearrangement joins TRBV5-1 to TRBJ2-3, with D maybe TRBD2 (6 bases). The germline gives CDR1 SGHRS, CDR2 YFSETQ. There are 17 residues in the CDR3. Trimming removed 4 bases from V and 2 bases from J, with 20 bases in between. CDR3 sequence (DNA): TGCGCCAGCAGCGGAACTAGCACGTTCATAAACACAGATACGCAGTATTTT. Translated, it gives CASSGTSTFINTDTQYF.

J is TRBJ2-7 and V is TRBV5-8; D remains unclear. V lost 4 bases and J lost 3, with 5 bases in between. CDR3 length: 11 amino acids. Germline V CDR1 and CDR2: SGHTS, YDEGEE. The CDR3 DNA reads as TGTGCCAGCAGCCCAGTCTACGAGCAGTACTTC. Its translation is CASSPVYEQYF.

To note about this clone: Distinct nucleotide sequences in the sample also encode this CDR3. The chain recombines TRBV5-4 with TRBJ1-5; TRBD1 is a possible D gene (5 bases). Germline V gene data show CDR1 as SGHNT and CDR2 as YYREEE (reference sequence). The CDR3 sequence is 15 residues long. V lost 0 bases and J lost 0, with 7 bases in between. The CDR3 DNA follows: TGTGCCAGCAGCTTGGGGGGGGGTAGCAATCAGCCCCAGCATTTT. Residues: CASSLGGGSNQPQHF.

The rearrangement uses TRBV2 and TRBJ1-2; perhaps TRBD1 as D (6 bases). Germline lookup yields CDR1 SNHLY and CDR2 FYNNEI. V shed 10 bases and J shed 4 bases, with 16 bases lying between them. This CDR3 is 13 amino acids long. CDR3: CATTRQVSYGYTF. The DNA for the CDR3 is TGTGCCACGACCAGACAGGTTAGCTATGGCTACACCTTC.

The genes are TRBV3-1 (or the pseudogene TRBV3-2) and TRBJ2-7; 8 bases align to TRBD1. CDR1 is LGHDT, CDR2 YNNKEL, per germline (reference sequence). Trimming removed 0 bases from V and 5 bases from J; junction bases left unmatched: 3. This CDR3 region has 14 residues. CDR3 amino acids: CASSQDNRGNEQYF. CDR3 nucleotides: TGTGCCAGCAGCCAAGACAACAGGGGGAACGAGCAGTACTTC.

This chain joins TRBV14 and TRBJ1-2; D possibly corresponds to TRBD1 (6 bases). Germline-derived CDR1 and CDR2 are SGHDN and FVKESK. The germline V and J ends were trimmed by 4 bases and 2 bases, with 14 bases remaining between them. The CDR3 loop spans 15 amino acids. CDR3 region: CASSRLGALNYGYTF. The CDR3, as DNA: TGTGCCAGCAGCCGCCTGGGGGCTTTGAACTATGGCTACACCTTC.

The J gene is TRBJ1-4, the V gene TRBV19, with a weak D call TRBD1 (6 bases). Between the trimmed V and J ends, which lost 4 bases and 7 bases, there was a span of 16 bases. The CDR3 covers 15 residues. Germline-derived CDR1 and CDR2 are LNHDA and SQIVND (reference sequence). This CDR3 reads CASSTDRLGSEKLFF. The DNA for the CDR3 is TGTGCCAGTAGTACTGACAGGCTCGGTTCTGAAAAACTGTTTTTT. The full variable domain, in which reference TRBV19 and TRBJ1-4 provide the parts outside the CDR3, is DGGITQSPKYLFRKEGQNVTLSCEQNLNHDAMYWYRQDPGQGLRLIYYSQIVNDFQKGDIAEGYSVSREKKESFPLTVTSAQKNPTAFYLCASSTDRLGSEKLFFGSGTQLSVL.

The chain employs TRBV18 and TRBJ1-5; a possible D gene is TRBD1 (5 bases). Trimming took off 3 bases at V and 4 bases at J, with 13 bases between the two ends. Looked up from germline, CDR1 is KGHSH and CDR2 is LQKENI. The CDR3 runs 15 residues. The CDR3 DNA follows: TGTGCCAGCTCACCCGGCCCTAAGGGGAATCAGCCCCAGCATTTT. Its protein product is CASSPGPKGNQPQHF.

This chain connects TRBV27 to TRBJ2-7, with TRBD2 identical over 9 bases. CDR1 is MNHEY, CDR2 SMNVEV, per germline (reference sequence). This CDR3 comprises 14 residues. The trim removed 5 bases at V and 6 bases at J, leaving 8 bases unmatched. CDR3 protein: CASSHLAGAAEQYF. DNA of the CDR3: TGTGCCAGCAGTCATTTAGCGGGAGCCGCCGAGCAGTACTTC.

The chain combines TRBV6-2 or TRBV6-3 with TRBJ2-7; tentative D call: TRBD2 (5 bases). Trimming took off 8 bases at V and 7 bases at J, with 21 bases between the two ends. The CDR3 has 14 amino acids. CDR1 and CDR2 (germline): MNHEY, SVGEGT. CDR3 residues: CASGLTRAGGEQYF. Written as DNA, the CDR3 is TGTGCCAGCGGCCTAACCCGGGCGGGTGGGGAGCAGTACTTC.

This chain uses TRBV10-1 with TRBJ2-2, with TRBD2 identical over 9 bases. Germline V lookup: CDR1 WNHNN, CDR2 SYGVQD (reference sequence). V lost 8 bases and J lost 4; bases outside the gene matches: 8. This CDR3 is 15 amino acids long. CDR3 protein: CASSLKREATGELFF. The CDR3 DNA sequence: TGCGCCAGCTCCCTTAAGCGGGAGGCCACCGGGGAGCTGTTTTTT.

V is TRBV3-1 (or the pseudogene TRBV3-2) and J is TRBJ2-5; no clear D. CDR3 length: 13 amino acids. Trimming shortened V by 3 bases and J by 3 bases, and 8 bases separated the two germline ends. Germline V gene sequence: CDR1 LGHDT, CDR2 YNNKEL (reference sequence). CDR3 nucleotides: TGTGCCAGCAGCCATTTCGCTAAAGAGACCCAGTACTTC. This encodes CASSHFAKETQYF.

This clone has only one observation. The chain has TRBV27 and TRBJ2-7, with D maybe TRBD2 (5 bases). The CDR3 is 14 amino acids. V dropped 4 bases and J dropped 2 bases, with 12 bases sitting between them. Germline loops: CDR1 MNHEY, CDR2 SMNVEV (reference sequence). CDR3 sequence reads: CASSSERGAYEQYF. CDR3 bases: TGTGCCAGCAGTTCCGAACGGGGTGCCTACGAGCAGTACTTC.